This TCR beta chain originates from a study of T cell responses to AZD1222 COVID-19 vaccine. Study-wide background: Pooled in the analysis were second doses at about 4 or about 12 weeks.

Regarding the study as a whole: No day 14 peak samples; only post-peak repertoires were characterized.

Unmatched junction bases numbered 7, after V lost 5 bases and J lost 5 bases. There are 16 residues in the CDR3. Looked up from germline, CDR1 is SEHNR and CDR2 is FQNEAQ (reference sequence). About this clone itself: Its antigen is not identified.

Data came from immunoSEQ multiplex PCR; TCRdb stores just in-frame clones and leaves some out. The data show 85,000 or so clones, about nine tenths seen once. Specimen: peripheral blood, collected on day 0 of AZD1222 vaccination. The chain is built from TRBV7-9 and TRBJ1-6, with TRBD1 identical over 9 bases. The source of this sequence is an adult in good health. The CDR3 region has the DNA TGTGCCAGCAGCCGACGGGACAGGGTCAATAATTCACCCCTCCACTTT. Translation: CASSRRDRVNNSPLHF.